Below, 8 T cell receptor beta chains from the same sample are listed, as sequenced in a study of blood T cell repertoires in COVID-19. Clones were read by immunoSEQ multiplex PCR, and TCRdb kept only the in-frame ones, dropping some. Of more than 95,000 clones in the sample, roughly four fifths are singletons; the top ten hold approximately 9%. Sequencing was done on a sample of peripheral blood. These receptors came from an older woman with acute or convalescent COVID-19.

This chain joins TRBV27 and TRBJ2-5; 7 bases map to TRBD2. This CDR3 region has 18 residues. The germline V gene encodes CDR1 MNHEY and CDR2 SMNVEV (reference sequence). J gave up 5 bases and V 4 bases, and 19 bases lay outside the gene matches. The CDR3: CASSSPSGVAGMRETQYF. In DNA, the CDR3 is TGTGCCAGCAGTTCCCCATCGGGAGTAGCGGGTATGAGGGAGACCCAGTACTTC.

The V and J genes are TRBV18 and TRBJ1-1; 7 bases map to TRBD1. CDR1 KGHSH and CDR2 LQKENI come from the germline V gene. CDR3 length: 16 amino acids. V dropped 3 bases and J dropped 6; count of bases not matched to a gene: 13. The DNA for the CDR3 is TGTGCCAGCTCACCTACCGTTGTCAGGGGGAGTTCTGAAGCTTTCTTT. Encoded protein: CASSPTVVRGSSEAFF.

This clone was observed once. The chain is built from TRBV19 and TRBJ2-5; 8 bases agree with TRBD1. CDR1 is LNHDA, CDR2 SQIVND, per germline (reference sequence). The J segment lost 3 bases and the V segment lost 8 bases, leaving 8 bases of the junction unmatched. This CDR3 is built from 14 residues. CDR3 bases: TGTGCCAGTGCCACGGCAGGGGGCGAAGAGACCCAGTACTTC. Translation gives CASATAGGEETQYF.

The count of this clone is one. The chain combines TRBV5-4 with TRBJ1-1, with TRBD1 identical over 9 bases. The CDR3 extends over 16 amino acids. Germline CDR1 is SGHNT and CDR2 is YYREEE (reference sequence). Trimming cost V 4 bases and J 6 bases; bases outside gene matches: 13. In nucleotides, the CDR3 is TGTGCCAGCAGCGCCACCACAGGGGGCGCCGTCGCTGAAGCTTTCTTT. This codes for CASSATTGGAVAEAFF.

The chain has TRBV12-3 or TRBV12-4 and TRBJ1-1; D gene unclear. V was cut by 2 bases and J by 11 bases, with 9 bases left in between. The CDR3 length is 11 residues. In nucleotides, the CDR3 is TGTGCCAGCAGTTTACGGGTGGAGGCTTTCTTT. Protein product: CASSLRVEAFF.

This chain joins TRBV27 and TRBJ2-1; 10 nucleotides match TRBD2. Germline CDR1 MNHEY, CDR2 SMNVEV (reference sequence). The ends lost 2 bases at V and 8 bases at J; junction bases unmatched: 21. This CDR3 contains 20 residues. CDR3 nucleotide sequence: TGTGCCAGCAGTTTAGGGAACTGGAGAACTCTAGCGGGAGAAGGCGATGAGCAGTTCTTC. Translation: CASSLGNWRTLAGEGDEQFF.

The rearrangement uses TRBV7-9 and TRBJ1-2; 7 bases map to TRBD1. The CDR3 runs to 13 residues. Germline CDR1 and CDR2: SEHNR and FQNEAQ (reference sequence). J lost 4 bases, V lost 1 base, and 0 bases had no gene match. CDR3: CASSLDRGYGYTF. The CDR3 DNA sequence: TGTGCCAGCAGCTTAGACAGGGGCTATGGCTACACCTTC.

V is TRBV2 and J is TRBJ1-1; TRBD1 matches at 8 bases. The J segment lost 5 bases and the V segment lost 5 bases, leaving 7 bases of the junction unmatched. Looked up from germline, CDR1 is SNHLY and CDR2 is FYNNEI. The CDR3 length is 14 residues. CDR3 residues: CASSLVDRGTEAFF. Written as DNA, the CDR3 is TGTGCCAGCAGTCTCGTTGACAGGGGAACTGAAGCTTTCTTT. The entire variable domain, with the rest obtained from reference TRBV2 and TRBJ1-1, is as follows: EPEVTQTPSHQVTQMGQEVILRCVPISNHLYFYWYRQILGQKVEFLVSFYNNEISEKSEIFDDQFSVERPDGSNFTLKIRSTKLEDSAMYFCASSLVDRGTEAFFGQGTRLTVV.